This TCR beta chain was profiled in a study of beta chain features in type 1 diabetes. Study results and caveats: Shortening that was moderate but significant affected the TCRB CDR3s of Type 1 diabetes patients in all four CD4+ subsets.

TCRB transcripts that were expressed got sequenced, as all of the isolated RNA had been reverse transcribed. Sequencing of naive, central memory and regulatory T cell samples gave an average of about 3.7 million reads. Sequenced by immunoSEQ multiplex PCR; TCRdb stores in-frame clones only, minus some. The sample yields around 710,000 clones, 9.5% to 15% seen once. This clone was seen more than once but under ten times. Its specificity is unknown. The ends were cut back, 3 bases at V and 1 base at J, with 11 bases in the middle. The germline V gene encodes CDR1 SQVTM and CDR2 ANQGSEA. The CDR3 loop spans 14 amino acids.

The V and J genes are TRBV29-1 and TRBJ2-3; D possibly corresponds to TRBD2 (6 bases). The receptor was derived from a man under 40 with type 1 diabetes. The sequenced sample was naive CD4+ T cells from blood. The CDR3 protein is CSVESWEGTDTQYF. CDR3 nucleotide sequence: TGCAGCGTTGAGTCCTGGGAGGGCACAGATACGCAGTATTTT.